Included here is one T cell receptor beta chain sequence, with context. Antigen unknown. A read error may account for a junction end that differs from germline. Unsorted whole blood served as the source of blood RNA, and germline DNA was extracted as well. The authors made TCR beta cDNA from 500 to 600 ng total RNA with a constant-region primer. It was through three nested multiplex PCR rounds of slightly modified ARM-PCR that TCR beta libraries arose. Two initial PCR rounds of ten to eleven cycles each paired TRBV1-TRBV30 forward primers with a C-beta reverse primer. TCRdb called the multiplex PCR reads again in MiXCR, with one record for every CDR3 protein. The sample has 250,000 to 400,000 distinct CDR3 sequences, roughly 60% seen once. The germline gives CDR1 MDHEN, CDR2 SYDVKM. This CDR3 contains 15 residues. This entry belongs to a study of tumor-infiltrating lymphocytes in primary liver carcinoma. In the study overall: The patient population consisted of men and women between 30 and 69 years of age. All lesions had stage T1-T3 N0M0 and 4.2 to 10 cm widths. Study-wide findings and caveats: Among the pair types, tumor region pairs showed more overlap than tumor-adjacent and tumor-blood pairs. Tumor specimens were characterized by a significantly higher top-250-clone fraction than blood (p = 0.039).

The sequenced material came from peripheral blood. The clonotype was recovered from a man aged 35 to 55 with primary liver carcinoma and hepatitis B virus infection. The chain is built from TRBV28 and TRBJ2-1; 7 bases map to TRBD1. The DNA of the CDR3 is TGTACCAGCAGTTCACCACAGGGGAGATACAATGAGCAGTTCTTC. This translates into CTSSSPQGRYNEQFF. The variable domain in full, with the rest retrieved from reference TRBV28 and TRBJ2-1, is DVKVTQSSRYLVKRTGEKVFLECVQDMDHENMFWYRQDPGLGLRLIYFSYDVKMKEKGDIPEGYSVSREKKERFSLILESASTNQTSMYLCTSSSPQGRYNEQFFGPGTRLTVL.